This entry lists 13 T cell receptor beta chains sequenced from one sample in a study of T cells in Graves' hyperthyroidism and ophthalmopathy. TCR beta CDR3 sequences were amplified from RNA transcripts. HTBI primers were the set used in a first-round RT-PCR of the TCR CDR3. In TCRdb, the multiplex PCR reads were re-called with MiXCR into one record per CDR3 protein. This sample yields roughly 400,000 distinct CDR3 sequences, of which about 14% are seen a single time; around 27% belongs to the top ten. The material sequenced was blood. The receptors were sampled from a man aged 45-60 years with Graves' ophthalmopathy.

This chain links TRBV19 with TRBJ1-5; D is undetermined. The CDR3 totals 15 residues. Trimming cost V 6 bases and J 0 bases, with 12 bases left between them. Germline lookup yields CDR1 LNHDA and CDR2 SQIVND (reference sequence). The CDR3 coding sequence is TGTGCCAGTAGGACAACAGAGAATAGCAATCAGCCCCAGCATTTT. It codes for CASRTTENSNQPQHF. Supplemented by reference TRBV19 and TRBJ1-5, the full variable domain reads DGGITQSPKYLFRKEGQNVTLSCEQNLNHDAMYWYRQDPGQGLRLIYYSQIVNDFQKGDIAEGYSVSREKKESFPLTVTSAQKNPTAFYLCASRTTENSNQPQHFGDGTRLSIL.

In this sample, this clonotype turned up many times. The V gene is TRBV30, the J gene TRBJ1-1; perhaps TRBD1 as D (5 bases). Germline V lookup: CDR1 GTSNPN, CDR2 SVGIG (reference sequence). The V and J ends lost 3 bases and 7 bases respectively, with 15 bases between them. CDR3 length: 13 amino acids. CDR3 DNA sequence: TGTGCCTGGAGCCCGGGACGGGCACTTGAAGCTTTCTTT. Protein product: CAWSPGRALEAFF.

This clonotype was seen ten or more times. The CDR3 here is CASSLSLWEGGQNTEAFF. CDR3 DNA: TGTGCCAGCAGCTTGTCCCTTTGGGAGGGTGGCCAAAACACTGAAGCTTTCTTT. The chain couples TRBV11-3 to TRBJ1-1; D is unclear. The V gene's germline CDR1 is SGHNT and CDR2 YENEEA. CDR3 size: 18 residues. Trimming took 3 bases from V and 2 from J, leaving 22 bases between them.

The CDR3 nucleotides are TGTGCCACCGCTGATACAATGGGACAGGCTATTCACGAGCAGTACTTC. This gives the protein CATADTMGQAIHEQYF. The chain recombines TRBV15 with TRBJ2-7; 8 bases are a match to TRBD1. Per germline, CDR1 LNHNV and CDR2 YYDKDF (reference sequence). The J segment lost 5 bases and the V segment lost 8 bases, leaving 17 bases of the junction unmatched. The CDR3 length is 16 residues.

In its sample, this clonotype was seen many times. This sequence joins TRBV2 and TRBJ2-5; no definite D call. Germline assignment: CDR1 SNHLY and CDR2 FYNNEI. The CDR3 totals 15 residues. Trimming stripped 1 base from V and 5 bases from J, with 14 bases between. In DNA form, the CDR3 reads TGTGCCAGCAGTGAAGAATGGAGTGTCGGGGAGACCCAGTACTTC. This sequence encodes CASSEEWSVGETQYF. The full variable domain, in which reference TRBV2 and TRBJ2-5 provide the parts outside the CDR3, is EPEVTQTPSHQVTQMGQEVILRCVPISNHLYFYWYRQILGQKVEFLVSFYNNEISEKSEIFDDQFSVERPDGSNFTLKIRSTKLEDSAMYFCASSEEWSVGETQYFGPGTRLLVL.

Many counts were recorded for this clonotype. The chain has TRBV11-2 and TRBJ1-4; a possible D gene is TRBD1 (6 bases). Germline-derived CDR1 and CDR2 are SGHAT and FQNNGV. Between the trimmed V and J ends, which lost 2 bases and 6 bases, there was a span of 16 bases. The CDR3 covers 16 residues. In DNA form, the CDR3 reads TGTGCCAGCAGCTTACTAAAGGGACACCCGGATGAAAAACTGTTTTTT. Residues: CASSLLKGHPDEKLFF.

For this clonotype: This may stem from a read error, because a much larger clone lies one nucleotide away. The CDR3 DNA reads TGTGCCAGCAGCCAGGACAGGGGTCGAAACAATGAGCGGTTCTTC. It codes for CASSQDRGRNNERFF. The chain employs TRBV11-2 and TRBJ2-1, with 9 bases lining up with TRBD1. CDR1 and CDR2 (germline): SGHAT, FQNNGV. The CDR3 loop spans 15 amino acids.

In this sample, this clonotype turned up a few times. The rearrangement links TRBV28 to TRBJ2-2, with a tentative D call TRBD1 (6 bases). Germline V gene lookup returns CDR1 MDHEN and CDR2 SYDVKM. V was clipped by 6 bases and J by 1 base, with 12 bases between them. CDR3 size: 15 residues. The chain's CDR3 is CASSVRGMNTGELFF. The CDR3 DNA is TGTGCCAGCAGCGTCAGGGGAATGAACACCGGGGAGCTGTTTTTT.

There are many counts of this clonotype. V and J are TRBV12-5 and TRBJ2-3; no clear D. V lost 2 bases and J lost 7, with 7 bases in between. Germline V gene lookup returns CDR1 LGHNT and CDR2 FRNRAP. The length of the CDR3 is 12 residues. CDR3 nucleotides: TGTGCTAGTGGTTTGACAGAAAATACGCAGTATTTT. This sequence encodes CASGLTENTQYF.

This clonotype was observed a few times. The chain has TRBV4-1 and TRBJ2-2; 11 positions match TRBD2. CDR1 MGHRA and CDR2 YSYEKL come from the germline V gene. After removal of 5 bases from V and 4 bases from J, the junction contained 6 bases not matched to a gene. The CDR3 length is 16 residues. This CDR3 is CASSKLAGVSTGELFF. The CDR3 DNA reads as TGCGCCAGCAGCAAACTAGCGGGAGTGAGCACCGGGGAGCTGTTTTTT.

This clonotype turned up a few times. The rearrangement uses TRBV29-1 and TRBJ1-1, with D perhaps TRBD1 (6 bases). The germline CDR1 and CDR2 sequences are SQVTM and ANQGSEA. V was cut by 2 bases and J by 4 bases, with 17 bases left in between. The CDR3 is 15 residues long. CDR3 sequence reads: CSVEKVAGEITEAFF. The CDR3 DNA reads as TGCAGCGTTGAAAAGGTGGCAGGGGAAATCACTGAAGCTTTCTTT.

This clonotype was observed many times. The rearrangement links TRBV11-1 to TRBJ1-1; 7 nucleotides match TRBD1. The V segment lost 3 bases and the J segment 4 bases; nucleotides outside the gene matches: 26. CDR3 length: 21 residues. The germline gives CDR1 SGHAT, CDR2 FQDESV (reference sequence). CDR3 in amino acids: CASSFSRGREKEKGASTEAFF. In nucleotides, the CDR3 is TGTGCCAGCAGCTTTTCCAGAGGACGCGAGAAAGAGAAGGGGGCAAGCACTGAAGCTTTCTTT.

This clonotype occurred many times. This rearrangement joins TRBV11-2 to TRBJ2-3, with a tentative D call TRBD2 (5 bases). The CDR3 totals 16 residues. Trimming took 0 bases from V and 0 from J, leaving 10 bases between them. The germline gives CDR1 SGHAT, CDR2 FQNNGV. The CDR3 bases are TGTGCCAGCAGCTTAGAGCCTAGCAGTAGCACAGATACGCAGTATTTT. Amino acid sequence: CASSLEPSSSTDTQYF.